Listed below are T cell receptor beta chains from one sample, sequenced in a study of T cell responses to AZD1222 COVID-19 vaccine. Using immunoSEQ multiplex PCR, the repertoire was profiled, and TCRdb retains in-frame clones only, with some absent. The sample contains tens of thousands of clones, about nine tenths of which appear only once. This specimen consisted of peripheral blood, obtained on day 0 of MenACWY control vaccination. The receptor set was obtained from an adult in good health. Both conserved end residues are part of each CDR3. D genes are given only for firm matches. Rows give clone size only sometimes, using once, few, many, or a class for an expanded clone.

- TRBJ1-1 TRBV27 - CASSFQENTEAFF TGTGCCAGCAGTTTTCAGGAGAACACTGAAGCTTTCTTT
- TRBJ2-1 TRBV6-2/TRBV6-3 - CASSPQGLHNEQFF TGTGCCAGCAGCCCCCAGGGGCTCCACAATGAGCAGTTCTTC
- TRBJ1-6 TRBV10-3 TRBD1 CAISETDRGGSPLHF TGTGCCATCAGTGAGACGGACAGGGGCGGGTCACCCCTCCACTTT
- TRBJ2-1 TRBV7-8 TRBD1 CASSIRQGPYNEQFF TGTGCCAGCAGCATCAGACAGGGACCCTACAATGAGCAGTTCTTC
- TRBJ1-5 TRBV19 - CASSMGGQLNQPQHF TGTGCCAGTAGTATGGGAGGGCAGCTGAATCAGCCCCAGCATTTT
few TRBJ1-2 TRBV7-9 - CASSRSEVLNYGYTF TGTGCCAGCAGCCGTTCAGAGGTGCTTAACTATGGCTACACCTTC
once TRBJ2-2 TRBV7-9 - CASSLVGLDTGELFF TGTGCCAGCAGCTTAGTGGGTTTGGACACCGGGGAGCTGTTTTTT
- TRBJ2-5 TRBV5-5 - CASAGGEETQYF TGTGCCAGCGCTGGAGGGGAGGAGACCCAGTACTTC
- TRBJ1-6 TRBV5-3 - CARSKEWGGPPLHF TGTGCCAGAAGCAAGGAATGGGGTGGCCCACCCCTCCACTTT
- TRBJ1-4 TRBV5-6 - CASSSDTVSNEKLFF TGTGCCAGCAGTTCAGACACCGTGTCTAATGAAAAACTGTTTTTT
- TRBJ1-1 TRBV19 - CASKAGIGGAFF TGTGCCAGTAAGGCAGGGATCGGAGGAGCTTTCTTT
- TRBJ1-1 TRBV5-1 - CASNGDGGSNTEAFF TGCGCCAGCAACGGCGACGGCGGGTCGAACACTGAAGCTTTCTTT
- TRBJ1-1 TRBV7-9 - CASSLGLEAFF TGTGCCAGCAGCTTAGGCCTTGAAGCTTTCTTT
- TRBJ2-1 TRBV5-6 - CASSLLGQREQFF TGTGCCAGCAGCTTGTTAGGCCAGCGTGAGCAGTTCTTC